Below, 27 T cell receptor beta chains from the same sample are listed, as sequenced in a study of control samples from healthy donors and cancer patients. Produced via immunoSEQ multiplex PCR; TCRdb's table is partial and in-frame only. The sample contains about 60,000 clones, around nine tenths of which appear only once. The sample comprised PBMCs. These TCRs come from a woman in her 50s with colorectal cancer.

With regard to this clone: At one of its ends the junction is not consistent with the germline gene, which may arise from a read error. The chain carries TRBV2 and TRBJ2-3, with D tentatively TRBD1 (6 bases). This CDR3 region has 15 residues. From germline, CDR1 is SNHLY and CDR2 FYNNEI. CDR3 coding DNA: TGTGCCAGCAGCGAAGGACAGCCTAGCACAGATACGCAGTATTTT. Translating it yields CASSEGQPSTDTQYF.

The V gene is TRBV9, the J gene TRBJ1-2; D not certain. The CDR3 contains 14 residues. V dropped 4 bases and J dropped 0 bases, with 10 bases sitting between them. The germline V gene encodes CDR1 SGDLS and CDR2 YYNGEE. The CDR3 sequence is CASSLRLANYGYTF. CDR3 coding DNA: TGTGCCAGCAGCTTACGCCTAGCTAACTATGGCTACACCTTC.

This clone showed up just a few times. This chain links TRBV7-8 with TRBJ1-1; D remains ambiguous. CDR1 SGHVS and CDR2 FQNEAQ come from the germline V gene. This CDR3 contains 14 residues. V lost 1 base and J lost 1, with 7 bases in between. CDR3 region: CASSLVTGNTEAFF. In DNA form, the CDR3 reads TGTGCCAGCAGCTTAGTTACGGGGAACACTGAAGCTTTCTTT. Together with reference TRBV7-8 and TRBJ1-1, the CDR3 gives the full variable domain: GAGVSQSPRYKVAKRGQDVALRCDPISGHVSLFWYQQALGQGPEFLTYFQNEAQLDKSGLPSDRFFAERPEGSVSTLKIQRTQQEDSAVYLCASSLVTGNTEAFFGQGTRLTVV.

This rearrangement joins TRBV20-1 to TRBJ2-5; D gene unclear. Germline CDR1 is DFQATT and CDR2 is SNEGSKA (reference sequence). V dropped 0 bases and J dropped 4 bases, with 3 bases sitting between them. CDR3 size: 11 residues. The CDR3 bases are TGCAGTGCTAGAGAATCAGAGACCCAGTACTTC. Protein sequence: CSARESETQYF.

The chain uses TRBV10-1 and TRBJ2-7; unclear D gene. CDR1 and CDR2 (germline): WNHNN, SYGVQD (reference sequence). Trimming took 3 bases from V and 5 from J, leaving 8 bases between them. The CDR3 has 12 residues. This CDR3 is CASSDHSDEQYF. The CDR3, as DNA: TGCGCCAGCAGTGACCACAGTGACGAGCAGTACTTC.

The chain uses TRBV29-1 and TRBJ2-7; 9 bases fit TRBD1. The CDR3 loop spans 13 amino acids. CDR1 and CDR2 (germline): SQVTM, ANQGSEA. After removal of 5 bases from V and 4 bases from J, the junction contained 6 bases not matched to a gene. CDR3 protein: CSVTRQGVYEQYF. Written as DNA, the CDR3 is TGCAGCGTTACGAGACAGGGGGTGTACGAGCAGTACTTC.

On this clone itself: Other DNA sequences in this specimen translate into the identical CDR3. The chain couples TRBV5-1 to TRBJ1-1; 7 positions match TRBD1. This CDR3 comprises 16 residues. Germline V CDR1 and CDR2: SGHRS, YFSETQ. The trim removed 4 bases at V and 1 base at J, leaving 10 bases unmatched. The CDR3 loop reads CASSPQSGTANTEAFF. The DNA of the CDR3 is TGCGCCAGCAGCCCACAAAGCGGGACAGCGAACACTGAAGCTTTCTTT.

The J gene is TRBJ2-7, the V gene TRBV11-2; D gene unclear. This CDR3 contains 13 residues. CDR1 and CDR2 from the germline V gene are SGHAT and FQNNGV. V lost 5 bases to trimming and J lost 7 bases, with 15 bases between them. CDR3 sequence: CASSRFIGFEQYF. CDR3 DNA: TGTGCCAGCAGCCGCTTTATCGGGTTTGAGCAGTACTTC.

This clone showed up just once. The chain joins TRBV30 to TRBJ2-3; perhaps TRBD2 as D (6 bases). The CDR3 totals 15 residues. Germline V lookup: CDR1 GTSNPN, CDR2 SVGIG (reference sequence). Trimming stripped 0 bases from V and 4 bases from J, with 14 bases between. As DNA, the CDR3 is TGTGCCTGGAGTGTATGGGGCGGGGCGGCAGATACGCAGTATTTT. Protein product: CAWSVWGGAADTQYF. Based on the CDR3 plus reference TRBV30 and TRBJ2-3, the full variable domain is SQTIHQWPATLVQPVGSPLSLECTVEGTSNPNLYWYRQAAGRGLQLLFYSVGIGQISSEVPQNLSASRPQDRQFILSSKKLLLSDSGFYLCAWSVWGGAADTQYFGPGTRLTVL.

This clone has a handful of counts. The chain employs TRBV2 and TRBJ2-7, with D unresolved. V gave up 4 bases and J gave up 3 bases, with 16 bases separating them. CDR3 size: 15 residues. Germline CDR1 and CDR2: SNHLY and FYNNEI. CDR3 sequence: CASSADSEPIYEQYF. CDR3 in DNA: TGTGCCAGCAGTGCCGACTCGGAACCGATCTACGAGCAGTACTTC. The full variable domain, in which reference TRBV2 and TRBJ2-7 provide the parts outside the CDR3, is EPEVTQTPSHQVTQMGQEVILRCVPISNHLYFYWYRQILGQKVEFLVSFYNNEISEKSEIFDDQFSVERPDGSNFTLKIRSTKLEDSAMYFCASSADSEPIYEQYFGPGTRLTVT.

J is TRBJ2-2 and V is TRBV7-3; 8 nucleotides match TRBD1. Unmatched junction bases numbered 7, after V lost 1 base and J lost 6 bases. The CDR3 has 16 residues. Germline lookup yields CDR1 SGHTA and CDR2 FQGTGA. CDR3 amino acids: CASSLMDRAVSGELFF. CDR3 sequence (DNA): TGTGCCAGCAGCTTAATGGACAGGGCCGTGTCCGGGGAGCTGTTTTTT.

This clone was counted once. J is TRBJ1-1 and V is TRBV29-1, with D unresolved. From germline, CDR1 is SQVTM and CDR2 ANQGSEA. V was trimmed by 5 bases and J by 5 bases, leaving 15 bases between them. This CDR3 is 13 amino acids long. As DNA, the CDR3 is TGCAGCGTTTACGCACTCCATGAGACTGAAGCTTTCTTT. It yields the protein CSVYALHETEAFF.

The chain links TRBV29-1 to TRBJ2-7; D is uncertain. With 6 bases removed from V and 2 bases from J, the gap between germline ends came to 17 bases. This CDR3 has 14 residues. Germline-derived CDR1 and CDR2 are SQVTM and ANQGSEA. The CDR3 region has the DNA TGCAGCGTCCGGCGTGGGGAAGCTGCCTACGAGCAGTACTTC. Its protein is CSVRRGEAAYEQYF.

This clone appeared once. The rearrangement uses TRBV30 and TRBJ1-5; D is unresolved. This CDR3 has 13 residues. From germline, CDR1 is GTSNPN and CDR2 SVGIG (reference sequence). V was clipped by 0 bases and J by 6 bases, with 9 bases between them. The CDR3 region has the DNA TGTGCCTGGAGTGTAGCGGGAAGTCAGCCCCAGCATTTT. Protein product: CAWSVAGSQPQHF. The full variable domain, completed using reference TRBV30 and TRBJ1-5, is SQTIHQWPATLVQPVGSPLSLECTVEGTSNPNLYWYRQAAGRGLQLLFYSVGIGQISSEVPQNLSASRPQDRQFILSSKKLLLSDSGFYLCAWSVAGSQPQHFGDGTRLSIL.

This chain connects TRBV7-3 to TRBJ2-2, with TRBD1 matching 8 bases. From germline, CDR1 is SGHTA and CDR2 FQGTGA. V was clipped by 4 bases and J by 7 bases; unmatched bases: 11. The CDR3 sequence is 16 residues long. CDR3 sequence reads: CASSSMAGGAGGELFF. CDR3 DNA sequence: TGTGCCAGCAGCTCCATGGCAGGGGGCGCGGGCGGGGAGCTGTTTTTT. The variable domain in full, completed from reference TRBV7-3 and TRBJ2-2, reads GAGVSQTPSNKVTEKGKYVELRCDPISGHTALYWYRQSLGQGPEFLIYFQGTGAADDSGLPNDRFFAVRPEGSVSTLKIQRTERGDSAVYLCASSSMAGGAGGELFFGEGSRLTVL.

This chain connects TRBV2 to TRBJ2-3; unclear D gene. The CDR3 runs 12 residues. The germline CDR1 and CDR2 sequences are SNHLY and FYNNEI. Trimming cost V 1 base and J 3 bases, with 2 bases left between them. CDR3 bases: TGTGCCAGCAGTGAAGTAACAGATACGCAGTATTTT. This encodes CASSEVTDTQYF. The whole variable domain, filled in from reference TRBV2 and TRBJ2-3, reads EPEVTQTPSHQVTQMGQEVILRCVPISNHLYFYWYRQILGQKVEFLVSFYNNEISEKSEIFDDQFSVERPDGSNFTLKIRSTKLEDSAMYFCASSEVTDTQYFGPGTRLTVL.

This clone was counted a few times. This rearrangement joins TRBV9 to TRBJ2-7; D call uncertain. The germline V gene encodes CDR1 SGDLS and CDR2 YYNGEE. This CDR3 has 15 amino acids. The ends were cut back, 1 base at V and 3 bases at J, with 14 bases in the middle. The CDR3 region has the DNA TGTGCCAGCAGCGTATCGGTCGATAAAAGCTACGAGCAGTACTTC. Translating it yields CASSVSVDKSYEQYF.

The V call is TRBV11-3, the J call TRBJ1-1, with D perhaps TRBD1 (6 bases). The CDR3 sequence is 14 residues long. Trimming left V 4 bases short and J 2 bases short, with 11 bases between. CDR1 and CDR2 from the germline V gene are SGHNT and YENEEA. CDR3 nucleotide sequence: TGTGCCAGCAGCTCCGGCAGGGGTAACACTGAAGCTTTCTTT. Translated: CASSSGRGNTEAFF. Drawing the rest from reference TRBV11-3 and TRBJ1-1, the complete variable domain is EAGVVQSPRYKIIEKKQPVAFWCNPISGHNTLYWYLQNLGQGPELLIRYENEEAVDDSQLPKDRFSAERLKGVDSTLKIQPAELGDSAVYLCASSSGRGNTEAFFGQGTRLTVV.

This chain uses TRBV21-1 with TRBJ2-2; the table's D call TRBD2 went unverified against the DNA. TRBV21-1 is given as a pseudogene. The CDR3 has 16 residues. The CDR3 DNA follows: TGTGCCAGCATCGGGGTGGCAGGCACTAACACCGGGGAGCTGTTTTTT. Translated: CASIGVAGTNTGELFF.

CDR3 amino acids: CASSPPSETDTQYF. The DNA of the CDR3 is TGTGCCAGCTCACCACCGTCAGAAACAGATACGCAGTATTTT. This chain links TRBV18 with TRBJ2-3; D is unresolved. The V gene lost 0 bases and the J gene lost 3 bases, with 7 bases spanning the gap. The CDR3 is 14 residues long. CDR1 is KGHSH and CDR2 is LQKENI in the germline V gene. The full variable domain, completed using reference TRBV18 and TRBJ2-3, is NAGVMQNPRHLVRRRGQEARLRCSPMKGHSHVYWYRQLPEEGLKFMVYLQKENIIDESGMPKERFSAEFPKEGPSILRIQQVVRGDSAAYFCASSPPSETDTQYFGPGTRLTVL.

The CDR3 protein is CASRTHSGNTIYF. DNA for the CDR3: TGTGCCAGCAGAACGCATTCGGGAAACACCATATATTTT. The chain has TRBV14 and TRBJ1-3, with no clear D. CDR1 is SGHDN, CDR2 FVKESK, per germline. This CDR3 region has 13 residues. Between the trimmed V and J ends, which lost 6 bases and 4 bases, there was a span of 10 bases.

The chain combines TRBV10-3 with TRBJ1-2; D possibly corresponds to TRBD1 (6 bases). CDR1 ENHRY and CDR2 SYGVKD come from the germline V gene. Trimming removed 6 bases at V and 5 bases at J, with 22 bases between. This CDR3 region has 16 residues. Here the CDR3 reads CAIRGPTGGGGYGYTF. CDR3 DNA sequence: TGTGCCATCAGGGGGCCGACCGGGGGCGGGGGGTATGGCTACACCTTC.

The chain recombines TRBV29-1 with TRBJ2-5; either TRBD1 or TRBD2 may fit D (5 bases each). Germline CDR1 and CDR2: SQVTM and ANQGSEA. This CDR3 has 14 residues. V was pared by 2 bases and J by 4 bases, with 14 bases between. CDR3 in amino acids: CSVEQATGGETQYF. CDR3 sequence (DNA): TGCAGCGTTGAACAGGCCACTGGGGGAGAGACCCAGTACTTC.

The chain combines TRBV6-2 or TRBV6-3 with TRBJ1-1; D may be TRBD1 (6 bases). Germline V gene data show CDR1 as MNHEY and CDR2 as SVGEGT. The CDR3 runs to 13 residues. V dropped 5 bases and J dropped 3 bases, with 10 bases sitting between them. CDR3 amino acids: CASSRGGYTEAFF. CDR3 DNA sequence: TGTGCCAGCAGTAGAGGGGGGTACACTGAAGCTTTCTTT.

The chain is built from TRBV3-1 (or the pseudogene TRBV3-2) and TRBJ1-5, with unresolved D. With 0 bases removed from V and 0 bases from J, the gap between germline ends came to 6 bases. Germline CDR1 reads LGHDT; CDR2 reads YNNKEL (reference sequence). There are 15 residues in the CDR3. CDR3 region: CASSQDGASNQPQHF. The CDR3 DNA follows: TGTGCCAGCAGCCAAGACGGAGCTAGCAATCAGCCCCAGCATTTT.

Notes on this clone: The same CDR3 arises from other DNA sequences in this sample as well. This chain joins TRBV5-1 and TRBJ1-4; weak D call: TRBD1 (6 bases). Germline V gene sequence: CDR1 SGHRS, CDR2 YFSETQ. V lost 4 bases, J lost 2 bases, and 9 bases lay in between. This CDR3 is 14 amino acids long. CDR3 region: CASSPGATNEKLFF. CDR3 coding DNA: TGCGCCAGCAGCCCGGGGGCCACTAATGAAAAACTGTTTTTT.

The CDR3 sequence is CASSPTGINEKLFF. In DNA, the CDR3 is TGTGCCAGCAGCCCAACCGGAATAAATGAAAAACTGTTTTTT. The chain couples TRBV3-1 (or the pseudogene TRBV3-2) to TRBJ1-4; D gene unclear. The CDR3 is made up of 14 amino acids. Germline CDR1 reads LGHDT; CDR2 reads YNNKEL (reference sequence). Trimming removed 4 bases at V and 5 bases at J, with 11 bases between.